These 25 T cell receptor beta chains were all obtained from the same sample, sequenced in a study of OX40 agonist ivuxolimab in advanced cancers. Profiled with immunoSEQ multiplex PCR; TCRdb holds only in-frame clones, not every one. The profile shows fewer than 55,000 clones, roughly nine tenths of them singletons. The material sequenced was CD4+ or CD8+ T cells sorted from blood, taken in a trial of the OX40 agonist ivuxolimab. Every receptor here comes from an adult with an advanced solid tumor such as melanoma, head and neck, liver or kidney cancer.

This sequence joins TRBV2 and TRBJ2-3, with TRBD2 matching over 10 bases. This CDR3 has 18 residues. V gave up 2 bases and J gave up 4 bases; unmatched junction bases: 12. Germline CDR1 SNHLY, CDR2 FYNNEI. In DNA form, the CDR3 reads TGTGCCAGCAGTGAACTGGCTAGCGGGGGCCCGAAGGCAGATACGCAGTATTTT. This gives the protein CASSELASGGPKADTQYF.

J is TRBJ2-1 and V is TRBV13, with no clear D. There are 14 residues in the CDR3. The V gene's germline CDR1 is PRHDT and CDR2 FYEKMQ (reference sequence). Trimming took off 7 bases at V and 0 bases at J, with 10 bases between the two ends. The CDR3, as DNA: TGTGCCAGCACCTCCTTAAGCTCCTACAATGAGCAGTTCTTC. Encoded protein: CASTSLSSYNEQFF. Combining the CDR3 with reference TRBV13 and TRBJ2-1 gives the whole variable domain AAGVIQSPRHLIKEKRETATLKCYPIPRHDTVYWYQQGPGQDPQFLISFYEKMQSDKGSIPDRFSAQQFSDYHSELNMSSLELGDSALYFCASTSLSSYNEQFFGPGTRLTVL.

The chain is built from TRBV7-2 and TRBJ2-7, with D perhaps matching TRBD2 (5 bases). This CDR3 is 14 amino acids long. Trimming left V 0 bases short and J 5 bases short, with 11 bases between. In germline, CDR1 is SGHTA, CDR2 FQGNSA. This CDR3 reads CASSLAGIRNEQYF. The CDR3 nucleotides are TGTGCCAGCAGCTTAGCCGGGATTAGGAACGAGCAGTACTTC.

The J gene is TRBJ2-6, the V gene TRBV9; 10 bases align to TRBD2. Germline CDR1 SGDLS, CDR2 YYNGEE. J gave up 6 bases and V 4 bases, and 7 bases lay outside the gene matches. There are 16 residues in the CDR3. CDR3 loop: CASSSSGGAEANVLTF. In DNA, the CDR3 is TGTGCCAGCAGCTCAAGCGGGGGGGCGGAGGCCAACGTCCTGACTTTC.

The V gene is TRBV4-1, the J gene TRBJ2-1; 9 nucleotides align to TRBD2. Germline V gene sequence: CDR1 MGHRA, CDR2 YSYEKL. After removal of 4 bases from V and 7 bases from J, the junction contained 8 bases not matched to a gene. This CDR3 contains 15 residues. The CDR3 nucleotides read TGCGCCAGCAGCCTGAGCGGGGGGCCGTGGAATGAGCAGTTCTTC. Protein sequence: CASSLSGGPWNEQFF.

In nucleotides, the CDR3 is TGTGCCAGAAGCTTTTCCGGACAGGGGGCGTGTGGGGCTAATCAGCCCCAGCATTTT. It is translated as CARSFSGQGACGANQPQHF. V usage is TRBV5-3 and J usage is TRBJ1-5, with TRBD1 matching 11 bases. TRBV5-3 is an ORF, with its function uncertain. With 2 bases clipped from V and 4 bases from J, the junction kept 14 bases outside the gene matches. There are 19 residues in the CDR3.

This chain uses TRBV29-1 with TRBJ1-2; D is possibly TRBD1 (6 bases). Deletions cut 4 bases from V and 4 bases from J, with 13 bases between. The CDR3 is 13 residues long. The germline CDR1 and CDR2 sequences are SQVTM and ANQGSEA. The DNA for the CDR3 is TGCAGCGTTGTCATGGGGGGCGCCTATGGCTACACCTTC. This gives the protein CSVVMGGAYGYTF.

V and J are TRBV6-6 and TRBJ2-4; 9 bases are shared with TRBD1. Trimming cost V 6 bases and J 5 bases; bases outside gene matches: 5. There are 14 residues in the CDR3. Germline V gene data show CDR1 as MNHNY and CDR2 as SVGAGI (reference sequence). CDR3 amino acids: CASSDRGWENIQYF. Written as DNA, the CDR3 is TGTGCCAGCAGCGACAGGGGGTGGGAAAACATTCAGTACTTC.

The rearrangement uses TRBV4-1 and TRBJ2-7; 8 nucleotides match TRBD1. Germline loops: CDR1 MGHRA, CDR2 YSYEKL. The CDR3 has 16 amino acids. After removal of 0 bases from V and 0 bases from J, the junction contained 4 bases not matched to a gene. The CDR3 is CASSQDLGQGSYEQYF. CDR3 in DNA: TGCGCCAGCAGCCAAGATCTAGGACAGGGCTCCTACGAGCAGTACTTC.

This chain uses TRBV5-4 with TRBJ1-2; TRBD1 aligns across 8 bases. This CDR3 has 14 residues. Germline values: CDR1 SGHNT, CDR2 YYREEE (reference sequence). Unmatched junction bases numbered 10, after V lost 5 bases and J lost 7 bases. The CDR3 DNA follows: TGTGCCAGCAGGGAATGGACAGGGTCCTCTGGCTACACCTTC. Its translation: CASREWTGSSGYTF.

This chain connects TRBV5-6 to TRBJ1-2, with a tentative D call TRBD1 (5 bases). The germline V and J ends were trimmed by 0 bases and 4 bases, with 10 bases remaining between them. Germline lookup yields CDR1 SGHDT and CDR2 YYEEEE. CDR3 length: 14 amino acids. The CDR3 region has the DNA TGTGCCAGCAGCTTGGACCCTGGGGGCTATGGCTACACCTTC. Amino acids: CASSLDPGGYGYTF.

The chain is built from TRBV7-3 and TRBJ1-1; TRBD1 is a possible D gene (5 bases). Trimming removed 5 bases at V and 1 base at J, with 20 bases between. The CDR3 runs to 17 residues. Germline V gene lookup returns CDR1 SGHTA and CDR2 FQGTGA. The DNA of the CDR3 is TGTGCCAGCAGCGAACGGCAGGGTGTTGGCCCGAACACTGAAGCTTTCTTT. Translated: CASSERQGVGPNTEAFF. Full variable domain (missing parts from reference TRBV7-3 and TRBJ1-1): GAGVSQTPSNKVTEKGKYVELRCDPISGHTALYWYRQSLGQGPEFLIYFQGTGAADDSGLPNDRFFAVRPEGSVSTLKIQRTERGDSAVYLCASSERQGVGPNTEAFFGQGTRLTVV.

Concerning this clone itself: Additional DNA sequences in this sample encode the identical CDR3. The rearrangement uses TRBV6-4 and TRBJ2-3; TRBD2 aligns across 11 bases. This CDR3 comprises 15 residues. Germline values: CDR1 MRHNA, CDR2 SNTAGT. Trimming removed 0 bases from V and 4 bases from J; junction bases left unmatched: 0. The CDR3 here is CASSDSSGGADTQYF. The CDR3 DNA sequence: TGTGCCAGCAGTGACTCTAGCGGGGGGGCAGATACGCAGTATTTT.

The V and J genes are TRBV6-4 and TRBJ2-3, with D possibly being TRBD2 (6 bases). V lost 4 bases to trimming and J lost 2 bases, with 10 bases between them. Germline values: CDR1 MRHNA, CDR2 SNTAGT. The CDR3 is 14 residues long. The CDR3 reads CASSGSGHTDTQYF. The CDR3 DNA reads as TGTGCCAGCAGTGGTAGCGGCCACACAGATACGCAGTATTTT.

About this clone itself: At one end the junction does not follow the germline gene, possibly because of a read error. V and J are TRBV30 and TRBJ2-1, with D maybe TRBD2 (6 bases). Germline V gives CDR1 GTSNPN, CDR2 SVGIG (reference sequence). The CDR3 extends over 12 amino acids. This CDR3 is CAWSLVGTSNVF. In nucleotides, the CDR3 is TGTGCCTGGAGCTTGGTGGGGACTTCAAATGTCTTC.

The rearrangement uses TRBV7-2 and TRBJ2-7; a weak D match, TRBD2 (6 bases). The CDR3 is made up of 13 amino acids. Trimming removed 4 bases from V and 3 bases from J, with 10 bases in between. Germline V gene sequence: CDR1 SGHTA, CDR2 FQGNSA. The DNA of the CDR3 is TGTGCCAGCAGCTCCGCCGGGGGCTACGAGCAGTACTTC. It specifies CASSSAGGYEQYF.

This chain uses TRBV7-2 with TRBJ2-7; 10 bases map to TRBD1. The J segment lost 5 bases and the V segment lost 5 bases, leaving 9 bases of the junction unmatched. Germline V gene data show CDR1 as SGHTA and CDR2 as FQGNSA. CDR3 length: 15 residues. The CDR3 bases are TGTGCCAGCAGCGAGGCGGACAGGGGGATCGACGAGCAGTACTTC. Its translation: CASSEADRGIDEQYF. Complete variable domain (other parts from reference TRBV7-2 and TRBJ2-7): GAGVSQSPSNKVTEKGKDVELRCDPISGHTALYWYRQSLGQGLEFLIYFQGNSAPDKSGLPSDRFSAERTGGSVSTLTIQRTQQEDSAVYLCASSEADRGIDEQYFGPGTRLTVT.

This chain links TRBV29-1 with TRBJ1-2, with D perhaps matching TRBD1 (6 bases). Germline CDR1 is SQVTM and CDR2 is ANQGSEA. CDR3 length: 14 amino acids. Trimming took 5 bases from V and 0 from J, leaving 13 bases between them. The CDR3 loop reads CSVSGDTTNYGYTF. DNA for the CDR3: TGCAGCGTTTCGGGGGACACCACTAACTATGGCTACACCTTC. Full variable domain (missing parts from reference TRBV29-1 and TRBJ1-2): SAVISQKPSRDICQRGTSLTIQCQVDSQVTMMFWYRQQPGQSLTLIATANQGSEATYESGFVIDKFPISRPNLTFSTLTVSNMSPEDSSIYLCSVSGDTTNYGYTFGSGTRLTVV.

CDR3 protein: CASSQGQGVTEAFF. The CDR3 bases are TGCGCCAGCAGCCAAGGACAGGGGGTCACTGAAGCTTTCTTT. The V call is TRBV5-1, the J call TRBJ1-1; 10 bases match TRBD1. The CDR3 has 14 residues. Trimming took 4 bases from V and 4 from J; bases not matched to a gene: 4. Looked up from germline, CDR1 is SGHRS and CDR2 is YFSETQ.

This clone was observed a handful of times. The V call is TRBV9, the J call TRBJ1-2; D might be TRBD1 (5 bases). CDR1 is SGDLS and CDR2 is YYNGEE in the germline V gene. The CDR3 is made up of 14 amino acids. Trimming left V 1 base short and J 6 bases short, with 13 bases between. The chain's CDR3 is CASSVWSGEHGYTF. CDR3 DNA sequence: TGTGCCAGCAGCGTATGGTCGGGGGAACATGGCTACACCTTC.

The chain links TRBV7-9 to TRBJ2-7; perhaps TRBD1 as D (6 bases). V lost 1 base and J 4 bases, leaving 11 bases between the germline ends. The CDR3 sequence is 14 residues long. CDR1 and CDR2 from the germline V gene are SEHNR and FQNEAQ (reference sequence). The DNA for the CDR3 is TGTGCCAGCAGCTTAGGACAGGAGAAGTACGAGCAGTACTTC. This sequence encodes CASSLGQEKYEQYF.

The genes are TRBV13 and TRBJ2-7; D unclear. This CDR3 has 15 amino acids. Trimming pared 4 bases from V and 5 bases from J, leaving 18 bases between. CDR1 and CDR2 from the germline V gene are PRHDT and FYEKMQ (reference sequence). In nucleotides, the CDR3 is TGTGCCAGCAGCTCCTCGGTCGACCTCCGGGACGAGCAGTACTTC. Amino acids: CASSSSVDLRDEQYF.

This clone appeared a single time. This chain uses TRBV15 with TRBJ1-2; 7 bases match TRBD1. The CDR3 runs 15 residues. Per germline, CDR1 LNHNV and CDR2 YYDKDF (reference sequence). The V and J ends lost 0 bases and 4 bases, in that order; junction bases with no gene match: 5. CDR3 residues: CATSRDVQGIYGYTF. Here the CDR3 DNA reads TGTGCCACCAGCAGAGATGTACAGGGGATCTATGGCTACACCTTC. Full variable domain (outside the CDR3, taken from reference TRBV15 and TRBJ1-2): DAMVIQNPRYQVTQFGKPVTLSCSQTLNHNVMYWYQQKSSQAPKLLFHYYDKDFNNEADTPDNFQSRRPNTSFCFLDIRSPGLGDTAMYLCATSRDVQGIYGYTFGSGTRLTVV.

A few counts support this clone. This chain links TRBV7-9 with TRBJ1-5, with D possibly matching TRBD1 (5 bases). The CDR3 runs 12 residues. Trimming stripped 3 bases from V and 8 bases from J, with 8 bases between. Per germline, CDR1 SEHNR and CDR2 FQNEAQ (reference sequence). DNA of the CDR3: TGTGCCAGCAGCTTGGGGGGTAAGCCCCAGCATTTT. It codes for CASSLGGKPQHF.

This chain connects TRBV7-2 to TRBJ2-7, with no clear D. Germline values: CDR1 SGHTA, CDR2 FQGNSA. With 0 bases removed from V and 1 base from J, the gap between germline ends came to 7 bases. This CDR3 spans 14 amino acids. The CDR3 sequence: CASSLAGLSYEQYF. The CDR3 DNA reads TGTGCCAGCAGCTTAGCCGGGTTGTCCTACGAGCAGTACTTC.